The clone carrying this TCR beta chain was recorded a few times. These data come from a study of blood T cell repertoires in COVID-19. Whole-study context: Both acute and convalescent COVID-19 samples were obtained from the United States, Italy and Spain. The cDNA or gDNA used as material had been derived from T cells, B-cell-depleted T cells, or PBMCs.

In the original processing: Reference gene primer amplification in the assay estimated nucleated cell counts. TCRdb's table, derived via immunoSEQ multiplex PCR, lists solely in-frame clones and lacks some. That table gives V, J and clone size, and the DNA gave D and trimming. The sample contains roughly 250,000 clones, roughly 90% of which appear only once. The CDR3 runs 14 residues. CDR1 and CDR2 (germline): KGHSH, LQKENI. Trimming took 1 base from V and 6 from J; bases not matched to a gene: 3. The J gene is TRBJ1-5, the V gene TRBV18, with 7 bases matching TRBD1. The TCR comes from a young man with acute or convalescent COVID-19. Input material: peripheral blood. The CDR3 reads CASSPQQGSQPQHF. The CDR3 DNA follows: TGTGCCAGCTCACCACAACAGGGGTCTCAGCCCCAGCATTTT. Full variable domain (outside the CDR3, taken from reference TRBV18 and TRBJ1-5): NAGVMQNPRHLVRRRGQEARLRCSPMKGHSHVYWYRQLPEEGLKFMVYLQKENIIDESGMPKERFSAEFPKEGPSILRIQQVVRGDSAAYFCASSPQQGSQPQHFGDGTRLSIL.